Below, 12 T cell receptor beta chains from the same sample are listed, as sequenced in a study of T cells in Graves' hyperthyroidism and ophthalmopathy. It was RNA transcripts that yielded the amplified TCR beta CDR3 regions. With the HTBI primer set, the TCR CDR3 went through a first round of RT-PCR. In TCRdb, the multiplex PCR reads were re-called with MiXCR into one record per CDR3 protein. The data show about 500,000 distinct CDR3 sequences, with around 15% seen just once and 25% to 35% held by the top ten. The sample comprised blood. The receptors originated from a woman aged 25 to 39 with Graves' ophthalmopathy.

This clonotype was counted ten times or more. This chain links TRBV29-1 with TRBJ2-2; perhaps TRBD1 as D (6 bases). V gave up 5 bases and J gave up 6 bases, with 19 bases separating them. CDR1 is SQVTM, CDR2 ANQGSEA, per germline. The CDR3 spans 15 residues. The CDR3: CSVRIQRQVAGELFF. CDR3 bases: TGCAGCGTTAGAATCCAAAGACAGGTTGCCGGGGAGCTGTTTTTT.

This clonotype was found a few times. The rearrangement uses TRBV4-2 and TRBJ2-1; D call uncertain. V dropped 4 bases and J dropped 4 bases, with 11 bases sitting between them. CDR3 size: 14 residues. The germline V gene has CDR1 LGHNA and CDR2 YNFKEQ. In DNA form, the CDR3 reads TGTGCCAGCAGCCCTTTGCCCGGATACAATGAGCAGTTCTTC. Translation: CASSPLPGYNEQFF.

This clonotype appeared many times. The gene calls are TRBV6-2 or TRBV6-3 and TRBJ2-3; TRBD2 agrees at 8 bases. The CDR3 has 15 residues. Germline V CDR1 and CDR2: MNHEY, SVGEGT. The V gene end was trimmed by 7 bases and the J gene end by 1 base; junction bases not matched to a gene: 7. The CDR3 loop reads CASTPPGLGTDTQYF. The DNA of the CDR3 is TGTGCCAGCACCCCACCGGGACTAGGCACAGATACGCAGTATTTT.

This clonotype came up many times. The chain carries TRBV12-3 or TRBV12-4 and TRBJ2-2; D unclear. The CDR3 is 15 amino acids. The ends were cut back, 3 bases at V and 0 bases at J, with 8 bases in the middle. CDR3 coding DNA: TGTGCCAGCAGTTTTAGACATACGAACACCGGGGAGCTGTTTTTT. This codes for CASSFRHTNTGELFF.

This clonotype occurred a few times. A much larger clone differs by one base, so this may be a read error. This sequence joins TRBV5-1 and TRBJ2-3, with 8 bases lining up with TRBD1. CDR1 SGHRS and CDR2 YFSETQ come from the germline V gene. CDR3 length equals 15 residues. CDR3 sequence (DNA): TGCGTCAGCCGAGAGACAGGGGCTAGCACAGATACGCAGTATTTT. As protein: CVSRETGASTDTQYF.

This clonotype has ten or more counts. V and J are TRBV20-1 and TRBJ1-5; a weak D match, TRBD1 (6 bases). The V gene lost 3 bases and the J gene lost 1 base, with 10 bases spanning the gap. Germline-derived CDR1 and CDR2 are DFQATT and SNEGSKA (reference sequence). The CDR3 sequence is 14 residues long. CDR3 region: CSASVQGSNQPQHF. DNA of the CDR3: TGCAGTGCTAGCGTCCAGGGGAGCAATCAGCCCCAGCATTTT.

The genes are TRBV10-3 and TRBJ1-2; the match to TRBD1 covers 7 bases. This CDR3 region has 16 residues. V trimming: 2 bases; J trimming: 4 bases; junction bases outside the gene matches: 10. Germline CDR1 ENHRY, CDR2 SYGVKD. The CDR3 nucleotides are TGTGCCATCAGTGAGAAGGGGGCCGGGGTGGTCTATGGCTACACCTTC. It is translated as CAISEKGAGVVYGYTF.

V gene TRBV6-2 or TRBV6-3 combines with J gene TRBJ2-1; no reliable D call. The CDR3 is 14 amino acids. From germline, CDR1 is MNHEY and CDR2 SVGEGT. Trimming removed 4 bases at V and 6 bases at J, with 13 bases between. The CDR3, as DNA: TGTGCCAGCAGTTTAGGCAGTCTCGTCAATGAGCAGTTCTTC. It translates to CASSLGSLVNEQFF.

V is TRBV19 and J is TRBJ2-1, with a possible D match to TRBD2 (6 bases). Germline CDR1 reads LNHDA; CDR2 reads SQIVND (reference sequence). The CDR3 sequence is 13 residues long. Trimming pared 1 base from V and 12 bases from J, leaving 13 bases between. The CDR3 loop reads CASSIGNNGGQFF. In nucleotides, the CDR3 is TGTGCCAGTAGTATAGGTAACAACGGGGGGCAGTTCTTC.

The rearrangement joins TRBV7-9 to TRBJ1-1; D gene uncertain. Germline lookup yields CDR1 SEHNR and CDR2 FQNEAQ (reference sequence). V dropped 5 bases and J dropped 6 bases, with 7 bases sitting between them. The CDR3 is 11 residues long. This chain's CDR3 is CASSPNPEAFF. In nucleotides, the CDR3 is TGTGCCAGCAGCCCTAACCCTGAAGCTTTCTTT.

This clonotype was detected a few times. This chain uses TRBV5-1 with TRBJ1-2; 9 bases are a match to TRBD1. V was clipped by 7 bases and J by 8 bases; unmatched bases: 6. Germline-derived CDR1 and CDR2 are SGHRS and YFSETQ. This CDR3 region has 12 residues. The CDR3 loop is CASRTGAEGYTF. The CDR3 nucleotides read TGCGCCAGCCGGACAGGGGCGGAAGGCTACACCTTC.

In this sample, this clonotype turned up many times. V and J are TRBV20-1 and TRBJ2-1; weak D call: TRBD2 (5 bases). Germline CDR1 DFQATT, CDR2 SNEGSKA (reference sequence). The CDR3 spans 13 residues. The germline V and J ends were trimmed by 7 bases and 6 bases, with 16 bases remaining between them. In DNA form, the CDR3 reads TGCAGTGACAAGGAGGAGCCATCCAATGAGCAGTTCTTC. Amino acids: CSDKEEPSNEQFF.